Shown below are 8 T cell receptor beta chains from a single sample sequenced in a study of beta chain features in type 1 diabetes. Expressed TCRB transcripts were sequenced after all isolated RNA was converted to cDNA. Generated by immunoSEQ multiplex PCR, the TCRdb table keeps only in-frame clones and is missing some. The sample lists 400,000 to 600,000 clones, approximately 31% seen once, with almost 0.065% in the top ten. Sequencing input: naive CD4+ T cells from blood. These receptors were collected from a man between 18 and 29 years old in good health.

This chain's CDR3 is CASSLGGTSIYEQYF. The DNA for the CDR3 is TGCGCCAGCAGCTTGGGTGGGACTAGCATCTACGAGCAGTACTTC. The chain is built from TRBV5-1 and TRBJ2-7; 9 bases match TRBD2. Germline V gives CDR1 SGHRS, CDR2 YFSETQ. The length of the CDR3 is 15 residues. V trimming: 0 bases; J trimming: 3 bases; junction bases outside the gene matches: 4.

This clone was found a few times. V is TRBV2 and J is TRBJ1-1; D unresolved. V lost 6 bases to trimming and J lost 3 bases, with 11 bases between them. Germline values: CDR1 SNHLY, CDR2 FYNNEI. This CDR3 region has 13 residues. The CDR3 nucleotides read TGTGCCAGCAGGGTCACGAGTTACACTGAAGCTTTCTTT. It specifies CASRVTSYTEAFF.

The chain links TRBV19 to TRBJ1-5, with D unclear. Trimming took off 4 bases at V and 9 bases at J, with 7 bases between the two ends. Per the germline V gene, CDR1 is LNHDA and CDR2 is SQIVND (reference sequence). The CDR3 extends over 11 amino acids. In nucleotides, the CDR3 is TGTGCCAGTAGTACAGGAGGGCCCCAGCATTTT. Translated: CASSTGGPQHF.

This chain joins TRBV7-9 and TRBJ2-5, with 8 bases that match TRBD2. The CDR3 contains 12 residues. V trimming: 5 bases; J trimming: 5 bases; junction bases outside the gene matches: 1. Germline CDR1 is SEHNR and CDR2 is FQNEAQ (reference sequence). For the CDR3, the DNA is TGTGCCAGCAGCACGGGAGGGGAGACCCAGTACTTC. Its translation is CASSTGGETQYF.

This rearrangement joins TRBV5-1 to TRBJ2-7, with TRBD2 matching 11 bases. The J segment lost 6 bases and the V segment lost 0 bases, leaving 5 bases of the junction unmatched. CDR3 length: 15 amino acids. The germline CDR1 and CDR2 sequences are SGHRS and YFSETQ. The DNA of the CDR3 is TGCGCCAGCAGCTTGGCTACTAGCGGGAGTACCGAGCAGTACTTC. Protein product: CASSLATSGSTEQYF.

This clone has just a few counts. The DNA for the CDR3 is TGCGCCAGCTCGGGGCTGGGGTCGCCATACAATGAGCAGTTCTTC. Translation: CASSGLGSPYNEQFF. V is TRBV5-1 and J is TRBJ2-1, with D perhaps TRBD1 or TRBD2 (5 bases each). The V and J ends lost 7 bases and 4 bases respectively, with 18 bases between them. Germline V CDR1 and CDR2: SGHRS, YFSETQ. The CDR3 is 15 residues long.

This clone was seen a handful of times. This chain joins TRBV29-1 and TRBJ2-7; tentatively, D is TRBD1 (6 bases). V gave up 3 bases and J gave up 2 bases, with 14 bases separating them. This CDR3 is 14 amino acids long. CDR1 and CDR2 from the germline V gene are SQVTM and ANQGSEA. CDR3 DNA: TGCAGCGTTGAGTCCGGGACATCGCCCTACGAGCAGTACTTC. It encodes CSVESGTSPYEQYF.

The chain has TRBV9 and TRBJ2-1, with no clear D. This CDR3 is 15 amino acids long. The germline V and J ends were trimmed by 1 base and 1 base, with 9 bases remaining between them. CDR1 SGDLS and CDR2 YYNGEE come from the germline V gene. The CDR3 sequence is CASSVRDGSYNEQFF. The CDR3 DNA is TGTGCCAGCAGCGTACGCGACGGATCCTACAATGAGCAGTTCTTC.